These 9 T cell receptor beta chains share one sample of origin, sequenced in a study of metastatic and nonmetastatic thyroid tumors. Nobody among the patients had been given any treatment before thyroid surgery. TCRdb re-called the PCR reads through MiXCR. The repertoire holds approximately 11,000 clones, around 30% seen once, with about 16% in the top ten. Sequencing was carried out using tumor tissue. The source is a female donor with papillary thyroid cancer or a benign thyroid nodule (not recorded which). Some clones in this sample may be carry-over from other donors' samples.

J is TRBJ1-1 and V is TRBV20-1; tentative D call: TRBD1 (6 bases). The germline CDR1 and CDR2 sequences are DFQATT and SNEGSKA (reference sequence). CDR3 size: 13 residues. Trimming took 0 bases from V and 6 from J, leaving 11 bases between them. In DNA form, the CDR3 reads TGCAGTGCTAGAGACAGGGAGGGGGCTGAAGCTTTCTTT. Protein product: CSARDREGAEAFF.

This clone was observed many times. The rearrangement uses TRBV5-4 and TRBJ2-2, with a tentative D call TRBD1 (6 bases). Germline assignment: CDR1 SGHNT and CDR2 YYREEE (reference sequence). This CDR3 has 15 amino acids. V shed 7 bases and J shed 0 bases, with 13 bases lying between them. The CDR3 DNA sequence: TGTGCCAGCGGGCCGTGGACAGCGAACACCGGGGAGCTGTTTTTT. Translation gives CASGPWTANTGELFF.

This chain joins TRBV28 and TRBJ1-2, with D unclear. CDR1 and CDR2 from the germline V gene are MDHEN and SYDVKM. Trimming removed 10 bases at V and 2 bases at J, with 14 bases between. The CDR3 spans 13 residues. CDR3 sequence reads: CAIRSVSNYGYTF. Here the CDR3 DNA reads TGTGCCATCAGATCTGTCTCAAACTATGGCTACACCTTC.

This clone was seen ten or more times. A read error may produce the germline difference seen at one junction end. The rearrangement uses TRBV29-1 and TRBJ2-2, with TRBD2 matching 10 bases. The CDR3 extends over 16 amino acids. Germline values: CDR1 SQVTM, CDR2 ANQGSEA. CDR3 loop: CSVEDSSGRNSGELFF. CDR3 nucleotide sequence: TGCAGCGTTGAAGATTCTAGCGGGAGAAACAGCGGGGAGCTGTTTTTT.

This clone appeared a few times. The chain recombines TRBV12-3 or TRBV12-4 with TRBJ1-3; D ambiguous. The CDR3 covers 14 residues. V dropped 3 bases and J dropped 2 bases, with 8 bases sitting between them. The CDR3 bases are TGTGCCAGCAGTTTTGGCGGGACTGGAAACACCATATATTTT. Its protein product is CASSFGGTGNTIYF.

The chain uses TRBV6-1 and TRBJ2-7; 10 nucleotides line up with TRBD2. With V trimmed by 2 bases and J by 5 bases, 9 bases remained unmatched. In germline, CDR1 is MNHNS, CDR2 SASEGT. The CDR3 loop spans 16 amino acids. CDR3: CASSESSSGGAHEQYF. DNA of the CDR3: TGTGCCAGCAGTGAAAGCTCCAGCGGGGGGGCCCACGAGCAGTACTTC.

Comments on this clone: Other DNA variants within this sample encode the same CDR3. The chain is built from TRBV6-5 and TRBJ2-3; no reliable D call. Trimming stripped 0 bases from V and 1 base from J, with 8 bases between. The germline gives CDR1 MNHEY, CDR2 SVGAGI. The CDR3 spans 15 residues. The CDR3 protein is CASSYSRPRTDTQYF. CDR3 nucleotide sequence: TGTGCCAGCAGTTACTCGAGGCCCCGCACAGATACGCAGTATTTT.

This clone showed up just a few times. The chain couples TRBV6-4 to TRBJ2-1, with D hard to call. The CDR3 is made up of 13 amino acids. CDR1 is MRHNA and CDR2 is SNTAGT in the germline V gene. V shed 3 bases and J shed 1 base, with 4 bases lying between them. For the CDR3, the DNA is TGTGCCAGCAGTGATGAGTCCTACAATGAGCAGTTCTTC. Translated, it gives CASSDESYNEQFF.

The rearrangement uses TRBV12-3 or TRBV12-4 and TRBJ2-7, with D unresolved. Trimming shortened V by 2 bases and J by 10 bases, and 9 bases separated the two germline ends. The CDR3 is made up of 11 amino acids. CDR3 amino acids: CASSLNLGQYF. In DNA, the CDR3 is TGTGCCAGCAGTTTAAATCTCGGACAGTACTTC.